Listed here are 30 T cell receptor beta chains from one sample, sequenced in a study of blood T cell repertoires in COVID-19. Profiling relied on immunoSEQ multiplex PCR, and the TCRdb table lists in-frame clones only, not all of them. The sample lists 250,000 to 300,000 clones; 88% were seen once. The sequenced material came from PBMCs or T cells enriched from blood (not recorded which). The receptors shown here come from a woman aged 25 to 45 who had recovered from COVID-19.

The rearrangement links TRBV27 to TRBJ2-7; D might be TRBD1 (5 bases). The germline V gene has CDR1 MNHEY and CDR2 SMNVEV (reference sequence). The CDR3 totals 13 residues. The V end lost 4 bases, the J end lost 5 bases, and 12 bases lay between the germline ends. This CDR3 reads CASSSGFFNEQYF. CDR3 DNA: TGTGCCAGCAGTTCAGGGTTTTTCAACGAGCAGTACTTC.

As to this clone: At the DNA level, this CDR3 is encoded by other sequences in the same sample as well. This rearrangement joins TRBV19 to TRBJ2-7; TRBD1 agrees at 8 bases. Germline CDR1 is LNHDA and CDR2 is SQIVND (reference sequence). This CDR3 spans 15 amino acids. With V trimmed by 1 base and J by 2 bases, 4 bases remained unmatched. CDR3 DNA: TGTGCCAGTAGTATAGGGACAGGGAGAGCCTACGAGCAGTACTTC. It codes for CASSIGTGRAYEQYF.

The J gene is TRBJ2-7, the V gene TRBV7-2, with 8 bases matching TRBD2. V lost 5 bases, J lost 3 bases, and 6 bases stayed unmatched. The CDR3 spans 14 residues. Germline V lookup: CDR1 SGHTA, CDR2 FQGNSA. CDR3 region: CASSAGLAFYEQYF. The CDR3 region has the DNA TGTGCCAGCAGCGCAGGACTAGCTTTCTACGAGCAGTACTTC.

The chain uses TRBV6-2 or TRBV6-3 and TRBJ2-5; D gene ambiguous. Trimming took 5 bases from V and 5 from J, leaving 9 bases between them. CDR3 length equals 12 residues. Germline-derived CDR1 and CDR2 are MNHEY and SVGEGT. The CDR3 region has the DNA TGTGCCAGCAGTCAGGCCTGGGAGACCCAGTACTTC. Protein product: CASSQAWETQYF.

V and J are TRBV7-2 and TRBJ1-6, with 9 bases that match TRBD1. CDR1 SGHTA and CDR2 FQGNSA come from the germline V gene. This CDR3 comprises 16 residues. V gave up 2 bases and J gave up 7 bases; unmatched junction bases: 6. The CDR3: CASSLWAGTGNSPLHF. The CDR3 coding sequence is TGTGCCAGCAGCTTATGGGCCGGGACAGGGAATTCACCCCTCCACTTT.

The V gene is TRBV27, the J gene TRBJ2-5; 9 nucleotides match TRBD1. CDR3 length: 14 amino acids. V lost 8 bases, J lost 2 bases, and 6 bases stayed unmatched. In germline, CDR1 is MNHEY, CDR2 SMNVEV (reference sequence). In nucleotides, the CDR3 is TGTGCCAGCCGCCCGGGGACAGGGCAAGAGACCCAGTACTTC. Encoded protein: CASRPGTGQETQYF.

This CDR3 is CASGYYGQGKNIQYF. The CDR3 DNA follows: TGTGCCAGCGGATACTACGGACAGGGGAAAAACATTCAGTACTTC. The gene calls are TRBV27 and TRBJ2-4; 9 bases match TRBD1. CDR1 is MNHEY, CDR2 SMNVEV, per germline (reference sequence). The CDR3 is 15 amino acids. V shed 8 bases and J 4 bases; nucleotides not matched to a gene: 9.

The CDR3 DNA follows: TGCGCCAGCAGCGTCACGGGACTAGCGAATGAGCAGTTCTTC. Translation: CASSVTGLANEQFF. V and J are TRBV5-1 and TRBJ2-1; TRBD2 aligns across 10 bases. V shed 4 bases and J 7 bases; nucleotides not matched to a gene: 5. Germline values: CDR1 SGHRS, CDR2 YFSETQ. This CDR3 comprises 14 residues.

This clone was recorded a few times. The J gene is TRBJ1-1, the V gene TRBV6-2 or TRBV6-3; possibly TRBD1 for D (5 bases). This CDR3 contains 13 residues. V dropped 4 bases and J dropped 7 bases, with 13 bases sitting between them. Germline V gene sequence: CDR1 MNHEY, CDR2 SVGEGT. DNA for the CDR3: TGTGCCAGCAGTTGGTCGACAGCTTATGAAGCTTTCTTT. As protein: CASSWSTAYEAFF.

The chain carries TRBV28 and TRBJ1-5, with D possibly being TRBD1 (6 bases). Looked up from germline, CDR1 is MDHEN and CDR2 is SYDVKM. V was trimmed by 6 bases and J by 0 bases, leaving 15 bases between them. The CDR3 has 16 residues. CDR3: CASSTRTVYSNQPQHF. The CDR3 bases are TGTGCCAGCAGCACCCGGACAGTTTATAGCAATCAGCCCCAGCATTTT.

The rearrangement joins TRBV19 to TRBJ2-6, with D possibly matching TRBD2 (6 bases). The CDR3 is 14 residues long. The V end was cut by 9 bases, the J end by 4 bases, with 13 bases between. From germline, CDR1 is LNHDA and CDR2 SQIVND (reference sequence). As DNA, the CDR3 is TGTGCCAGCTACCCGCGGGGAGGGGCCAACGTCCTGACTTTC. It codes for CASYPRGGANVLTF.

The CDR3 region is CAWTSGSHEQYF. The DNA for the CDR3 is TGTGCCTGGACTAGCGGGAGTCACGAGCAGTACTTC. V and J are TRBV19 and TRBJ2-7; 13 positions match TRBD2. This CDR3 contains 12 residues. V trimming: 11 bases; J trimming: 5 bases; junction bases outside the gene matches: 3. Germline lookup yields CDR1 LNHDA and CDR2 SQIVND (reference sequence).

The chain links TRBV28 to TRBJ1-1, with TRBD1 identical over 8 bases. This CDR3 has 14 residues. Unmatched junction bases numbered 9, after V lost 7 bases and J lost 5 bases. CDR1 is MDHEN, CDR2 SYDVKM, per germline. The CDR3 DNA sequence: TGTGCCAGCACGCCCGGGACAGGAAGGACTGAAGCTTTCTTT. Its translation: CASTPGTGRTEAFF.

This sequence joins TRBV2 and TRBJ2-5; D might be TRBD1 (6 bases). This CDR3 has 12 residues. CDR1 and CDR2 (germline): SNHLY, FYNNEI. V lost 6 bases, J lost 2 bases, and 7 bases lay in between. CDR3: CASRGAQETQYF. The DNA of the CDR3 is TGTGCCAGCAGGGGGGCTCAAGAGACCCAGTACTTC.

The chain couples TRBV11-2 to TRBJ1-1; maybe TRBD1 (5 bases). The CDR3 is 14 amino acids. Germline V gives CDR1 SGHAT, CDR2 FQNNGV. V was trimmed by 2 bases and J by 4 bases, leaving 11 bases between them. CDR3 residues: CASSLSGGLTEAFF. CDR3 nucleotide sequence: TGTGCCAGCAGCTTATCCGGGGGACTCACTGAAGCTTTCTTT.

The chain employs TRBV6-5 and TRBJ2-5; 8 bases fit TRBD1. With V trimmed by 3 bases and J by 5 bases, 5 bases remained unmatched. Germline CDR1 and CDR2: MNHEY and SVGAGI. This CDR3 region has 14 residues. CDR3 DNA: TGTGCCAGCAGTTATGGCAGGGGGCGCGAGACCCAGTACTTC. It specifies CASSYGRGRETQYF.

This rearrangement joins TRBV9 to TRBJ1-2; D unresolved. The length of the CDR3 is 13 residues. Germline CDR1 and CDR2: SGDLS and YYNGEE. V was pared by 2 bases and J by 8 bases, with 13 bases between. The CDR3 coding sequence is TGTGCCAGCAGCGTCTCCTTCGGTCGAGGCTACACCTTC. Residues: CASSVSFGRGYTF.

This clone was seen just once. The chain couples TRBV7-2 to TRBJ1-5; TRBD1 might be the D (6 bases). Germline V CDR1 and CDR2: SGHTA, FQGNSA. The CDR3 runs to 14 residues. The V end lost 1 base, the J end lost 5 bases, and 9 bases lay between the germline ends. CDR3 region: CASSLDTGYQPQHF. The CDR3 DNA sequence: TGTGCCAGCAGCTTAGATACAGGGTATCAGCCCCAGCATTTT.

V and J are TRBV11-3 and TRBJ1-1, with 8 bases fitting TRBD1. The CDR3 length is 18 residues. Germline assignment: CDR1 SGHNT and CDR2 YENEEA. V lost 4 bases to trimming and J lost 6 bases; unmatched junction nucleotides: 19. CDR3 nucleotide sequence: TGTGCCAGCAGCTCTGTGTGGGGGGGAGGACAGGGTGGCGCTGAAGCTTTCTTT. Its protein is CASSSVWGGGQGGAEAFF.

This clone has a single count. The chain has TRBV19 and TRBJ1-5, with 8 nucleotides matching TRBD1. Trimming at V came to 3 bases and at J to 4 bases, leaving 5 bases not matched to a gene. The length of the CDR3 is 15 residues. CDR1 is LNHDA, CDR2 SQIVND, per germline (reference sequence). CDR3 residues: CASSMIGQGNQPQHF. CDR3 DNA: TGTGCCAGTAGTATGATAGGACAGGGAAATCAGCCCCAGCATTTT. Full variable domain (missing parts from reference TRBV19 and TRBJ1-5): DGGITQSPKYLFRKEGQNVTLSCEQNLNHDAMYWYRQDPGQGLRLIYYSQIVNDFQKGDIAEGYSVSREKKESFPLTVTSAQKNPTAFYLCASSMIGQGNQPQHFGDGTRLSIL.

CDR3 sequence: CAISEYFVTSGNYEQYF. In nucleotides, the CDR3 is TGTGCCATCAGTGAGTATTTTGTGACTAGCGGTAACTACGAGCAGTACTTC. The genes are TRBV10-3 and TRBJ2-7; 9 bases line up with TRBD2. The CDR3 covers 17 residues. The germline CDR1 and CDR2 sequences are ENHRY and SYGVKD. Trimming at V came to 1 base and at J to 3 bases, leaving 10 bases not matched to a gene.

The chain links TRBV7-8 to TRBJ2-4, with 14 bases matching TRBD2. The CDR3 consists of 18 residues. J lost 0 bases, V lost 1 base, and 2 bases had no gene match. Per germline, CDR1 SGHVS and CDR2 FQNEAQ. CDR3 DNA: TGTGCCAGCAGCTTAGTGACTAGCGGGGGGGTAGCCAAAAACATTCAGTACTTC. It is translated as CASSLVTSGGVAKNIQYF.

CDR3 nucleotide sequence: TGTGCCAGCAGCTTAACAGGGTTTGGTTCACCCCTCCACTTT. The encoded protein is CASSLTGFGSPLHF. V usage is TRBV7-2 and J usage is TRBJ1-6; D is perhaps TRBD1 (6 bases). The germline CDR1 and CDR2 sequences are SGHTA and FQGNSA. The CDR3 is 14 residues long. V dropped 2 bases and J dropped 9 bases, with 11 bases sitting between them.

The chain uses TRBV5-1 and TRBJ1-4; TRBD1 matches at 8 bases. The J segment lost 6 bases and the V segment lost 4 bases, leaving 8 bases of the junction unmatched. The germline gives CDR1 SGHRS, CDR2 YFSETQ. The CDR3 totals 15 residues. The CDR3 sequence: CASSGFGTGDEKLFF. The CDR3 nucleotides read TGCGCCAGCAGCGGATTCGGGACAGGCGATGAAAAACTGTTTTTT.

This rearrangement joins TRBV24-1 to TRBJ1-2, with 11 bases that match TRBD1. The CDR3 has 17 residues. Germline CDR1 is KGHDR and CDR2 is SFDVKD. V lost 4 bases and J lost 8; bases outside the gene matches: 14. In nucleotides, the CDR3 is TGTGCCACCAGTGACATGAGGGGACAGGGGGAAGGGGGCGGCTACACCTTC. This sequence encodes CATSDMRGQGEGGGYTF.

This clone was seen just once. This chain connects TRBV28 to TRBJ2-2; D not certain. This CDR3 spans 16 amino acids. Trimming took off 0 bases at V and 0 bases at J, with 8 bases between the two ends. Germline loops: CDR1 MDHEN, CDR2 SYDVKM. The CDR3 sequence is CASSLWLVANTGELFF. The DNA for the CDR3 is TGTGCCAGCAGTTTATGGTTAGTTGCGAACACCGGGGAGCTGTTTTTT. The full variable domain, in which reference TRBV28 and TRBJ2-2 provide the parts outside the CDR3, is DVKVTQSSRYLVKRTGEKVFLECVQDMDHENMFWYRQDPGLGLRLIYFSYDVKMKEKGDIPEGYSVSREKKERFSLILESASTNQTSMYLCASSLWLVANTGELFFGEGSRLTVL.

This rearrangement joins TRBV19 to TRBJ1-2; D is perhaps TRBD1 (5 bases). CDR3 length: 16 amino acids. Trimming left V 7 bases short and J 3 bases short, with 21 bases between. Germline V gives CDR1 LNHDA, CDR2 SQIVND (reference sequence). This chain's CDR3 is CASNGKGHRTDYGYTF. CDR3 coding DNA: TGTGCCAGTAATGGAAAAGGACACCGGACGGACTATGGCTACACCTTC.

The rearrangement uses TRBV10-3 and TRBJ2-1; D may be TRBD1 (5 bases). V lost 3 bases and J 8 bases, leaving 11 bases between the germline ends. Germline V gives CDR1 ENHRY, CDR2 SYGVKD. This CDR3 has 13 amino acids. The CDR3 DNA follows: TGTGCCATCAGTGACAGGGAAGGAGATGAGCAGTTCTTC. Translation: CAISDREGDEQFF.

V is TRBV10-1 and J is TRBJ1-2, with D unresolved. Germline V lookup: CDR1 WNHNN, CDR2 SYGVQD (reference sequence). The CDR3 sequence is 13 residues long. Trimming removed 6 bases from V and 5 bases from J, with 13 bases in between. CDR3 sequence reads: CASRLKRGYGYTF. The CDR3 DNA reads TGCGCCAGCAGACTAAAGAGAGGATATGGCTACACCTTC.

The rearrangement uses TRBV4-1 and TRBJ2-5; 8 bases map to TRBD1. The CDR3 has 15 amino acids. With V trimmed by 4 bases and J by 4 bases, 8 bases remained unmatched. From germline, CDR1 is MGHRA and CDR2 YSYEKL. DNA of the CDR3: TGCGCCAGCAGCCCCGGGACAGGCTCTCTAGAGACCCAGTACTTC. It is translated as CASSPGTGSLETQYF.